This TCR beta chain appears in the sequencing data of a study of blood T cell repertoires in COVID-19 (dated by TCRdb to the early 2020s). Describing the broader study: Collaborator samples came from the United States, Italy and Spain and covered acute and convalescent phases of COVID-19. The prospective study material was composed of cDNA or gDNA derived from T cells, B-cell-depleted T cells, or PBMCs. Deeply sampled blood TCRbeta repertoires from subjects exposed to, actively infected with, or recovered from COVID-19 were included in the dataset. The repertoires were released in a freely available public database meant as a resource for research on the immune response to SARS-CoV-2. Samples were obtained from the ongoing ImmuneRACE study (first 160 participants) and from 950 to 1,500 subjects provided by 6 global collaborators. A de-identified subject ID, COVID-19 status, age in years and sex were almost always included in the sample metadata. Where HLA class I and class II types were available, the types were taken from metadata supplied by the sample provider, not from assay-based typing.

The collaborating institutions used their own protocols to collect whole blood in K2EDTA tubes. For TCRbeta analysis, collaborators shipped samples as frozen whole blood, isolated PBMCs, or DNA extracted from either of those sample types. For this clone: Its antigen is currently not known. Base qualities are not at hand, and no much larger clone is one base apart.

What the research found in general, with its limitations: The quantity of clinical and demographic metadata differed by source and by participant and was supplied without curation.

From the germline V gene, CDR1 is SGHTA and CDR2 is FQGNSA. V is pared back by 4 bases and J by 2 bases, with 9 bases lying between the germline termini. The CDR3 starts with the cysteine, ends with the phenylalanine, and has 13 residues. The only DNA kept is the CDR3, 39 bases in frame from the first base. The immunoSEQ Assay, a bias-controlled multiplex PCR, was used to amplify TCRbeta CDR3 regions from genomic DNA. In the source study's methods: The number of nucleated cells in each sample was estimated from the amplification of reference gene primers within the assay. Sequence reads were collapsed and filtered to measure the absolute abundance of every unique TCRbeta CDR3 rearrangement. Productive Simpson clonality was computed per sample as the square root of Simpson's diversity index over productive rearrangements. The immuneACCESS repertoire file appears here via TCRdb, limited to in-frame rearrangements. These files lack a portion of the clones; in checked studies, under half of the deficit traces to unresolved V genes, and the cause of the others is not known. D and trimming were read from the DNA, whereas the V and J calls and clone size are those reported in that table. This sample lists some 250,000 clones; 81% were detected once. The ten largest make up over 2.5% of the sample.

The sequence links TRBV7-2 to TRBJ2-7; the D gene is perhaps TRBD2, on 6 matching bases. The sequencing input was peripheral blood. The clonotype originates from a woman aged 55-69 years with active or convalescent COVID-19. The CDR3 is CASSSPGAYEQYF. The nucleotides read TGTGCCAGCAGCTCGCCGGGGGCCTACGAGCAGTACTTC. The entire variable domain, with the stretches around the CDR3 drawn from the reference TRBV7-2 and TRBJ2-7 proteins, is GAGVSQSPSNKVTEKGKDVELRCDPISGHTALYWYRQSLGQGLEFLIYFQGNSAPDKSGLPSDRFSAERTGGSVSTLTIQRTQQEDSAVYLCASSSPGAYEQYFGPGTRLTVT.